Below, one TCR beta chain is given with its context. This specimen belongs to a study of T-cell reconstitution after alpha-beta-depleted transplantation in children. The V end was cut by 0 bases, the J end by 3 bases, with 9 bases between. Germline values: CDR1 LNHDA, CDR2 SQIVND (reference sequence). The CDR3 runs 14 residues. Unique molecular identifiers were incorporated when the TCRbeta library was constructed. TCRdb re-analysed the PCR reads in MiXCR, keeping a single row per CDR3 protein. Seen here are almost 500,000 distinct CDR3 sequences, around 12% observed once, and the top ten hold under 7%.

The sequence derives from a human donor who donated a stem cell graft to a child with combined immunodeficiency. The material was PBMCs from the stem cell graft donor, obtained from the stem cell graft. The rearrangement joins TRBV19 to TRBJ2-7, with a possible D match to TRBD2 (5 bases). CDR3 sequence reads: CASSIEGVGYEQYF. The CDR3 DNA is TGTGCCAGTAGTATAGAGGGAGTTGGCTACGAGCAGTACTTC. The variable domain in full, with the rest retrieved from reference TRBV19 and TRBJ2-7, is DGGITQSPKYLFRKEGQNVTLSCEQNLNHDAMYWYRQDPGQGLRLIYYSQIVNDFQKGDIAEGYSVSREKKESFPLTVTSAQKNPTAFYLCASSIEGVGYEQYFGPGTRLTVT.